What follows are 18 T cell receptor beta chains derived from one specimen sequenced in a study of T cells in Graves' hyperthyroidism and ophthalmopathy. RNA transcripts yielded amplified TCR beta CDR3 regions. First-round RT-PCR targeting the TCR CDR3 was performed with the HTBI primer set. TCRdb recomputed calls from the multiplex PCR reads with MiXCR, one row per CDR3 protein. In the table there are some 350,000 distinct CDR3 sequences, 19% of which are singletons. Sequenced sample: blood. The source is a woman younger than 30 with Graves' hyperthyroidism.

The chain uses TRBV4-1 and TRBJ1-5, with D unresolved. Germline CDR1 reads MGHRA; CDR2 reads YSYEKL. With 2 bases removed from V and 6 bases from J, the gap between germline ends came to 14 bases. The CDR3 runs 15 residues. CDR3 nucleotides: TGCGCCAGCAGCCAACCAGACCGAGAGGGTCAGCCCCAGCATTTT. Encoded protein: CASSQPDREGQPQHF.

This clonotype has ten or more counts. The rearrangement joins TRBV20-1 to TRBJ2-7; TRBD2 matches 7 bases. There are 15 residues in the CDR3. The V gene's germline CDR1 is DFQATT and CDR2 SNEGSKA (reference sequence). After removal of 6 bases from V and 0 bases from J, the junction contained 11 bases not matched to a gene. The CDR3 bases are TGCAGTGCCTGGGGCTTGGGGGGGTCCTCCTACGAGCAGTACTTC. Its protein is CSAWGLGGSSYEQYF.

The table lists this clonotype with many counts. The J gene is TRBJ1-1, the V gene TRBV6-5; the D is unclear. The CDR3 has 14 amino acids. Trimming left V 4 bases short and J 1 base short, with 10 bases between. Germline V lookup: CDR1 MNHEY, CDR2 SVGAGI. In DNA form, the CDR3 reads TGTGCCAGCAGTTTACAGCCAGAGAACACTGAAGCTTTCTTT. Translated, it gives CASSLQPENTEAFF.

This clonotype is a singleton in its sample. The gene calls are TRBV6-1 and TRBJ2-7; perhaps TRBD2 as D (5 bases). Trimming removed 7 bases from V and 4 bases from J, with 20 bases in between. The CDR3 loop spans 15 amino acids. CDR1 is MNHNS, CDR2 SASEGT, per germline. The CDR3, as DNA: TGTGCCAGCATCCCCGGGGATTATTTAGATTACGAGCAGTACTTC. Its translation: CASIPGDYLDYEQYF.

This rearrangement joins TRBV12-3 or TRBV12-4 to TRBJ2-7; D gene ambiguous. CDR3 length equals 16 residues. V was cut by 3 bases and J by 2 bases, with 17 bases left in between. The CDR3 sequence is CASSLKLTEITYEQYF. The CDR3 DNA reads TGTGCCAGCAGTTTGAAACTGACCGAGATTACCTACGAGCAGTACTTC.

The chain recombines TRBV19 with TRBJ2-7; D remains unclear. This CDR3 is built from 15 residues. CDR1 LNHDA and CDR2 SQIVND come from the germline V gene (reference sequence). V lost 3 bases, J lost 3 bases, and 15 bases lay in between. The CDR3 spells CASSISTASLYEQYF. As DNA, the CDR3 is TGTGCCAGTAGTATTAGCACAGCGTCGCTCTACGAGCAGTACTTC.

This clonotype was counted many times. V and J are TRBV12-3 or TRBV12-4 and TRBJ2-7; D gene ambiguous. The ends were cut back, 5 bases at V and 6 bases at J, with 14 bases in the middle. This CDR3 is built from 13 residues. The CDR3 sequence is CASSPSSGPEQYF. The CDR3 DNA follows: TGTGCCAGCAGTCCTTCTAGTGGTCCCGAGCAGTACTTC.

At least ten counts were recorded for this clonotype. J is TRBJ1-1 and V is TRBV5-8; no reliable D call. The germline CDR1 and CDR2 sequences are SGHTS and YDEGEE. V was pared by 0 bases and J by 5 bases, with 17 bases between. The CDR3 spans 16 residues. The CDR3 DNA sequence: TGTGCCAGCAGCTTGGCCCGGGCCCTACTAGATACTGAAGCTTTCTTT. This encodes CASSLARALLDTEAFF.

This clonotype has ten or more counts. This sequence joins TRBV24-1 and TRBJ1-2; D might be TRBD1 (6 bases). Trimming took off 4 bases at V and 1 base at J, with 12 bases between the two ends. CDR3 length: 15 residues. Germline loops: CDR1 KGHDR, CDR2 SFDVKD. CDR3 loop: CATSDPSQGNYGYTF. The CDR3 DNA is TGTGCCACCAGTGACCCTTCACAGGGTAACTATGGCTACACCTTC.

This clonotype showed up many times. The V gene is TRBV5-1, the J gene TRBJ1-5, with unresolved D. Germline CDR1 and CDR2: SGHRS and YFSETQ. V shed 1 base and J shed 4 bases, with 6 bases lying between them. This CDR3 has 13 amino acids. The CDR3 loop is CASSLSLNQPQHF. CDR3 DNA sequence: TGCGCCAGCAGCTTGTCTCTTAATCAGCCCCAGCATTTT.

This clonotype has at least ten counts. A much larger clone is a single base away; this may be a read error. The chain uses TRBV11-2 and TRBJ2-5; 7 nucleotides match TRBD1. Germline CDR1 SGHAT, CDR2 FQNNGV. The CDR3 runs 16 residues. The CDR3 reads CASSLAPGTVQETKYF. DNA for the CDR3: TGTGCCAGCAGCTTAGCCCCTGGGACAGTCCAAGAGACCAAGTACTTC. Full variable domain (remainder filled in from reference TRBV11-2 and TRBJ2-5): EAGVAQSPRYKIIEKRQSVAFWCNPISGHATLYWYQQILGQGPKLLIQFQNNGVVDDSQLPKDRFSAERLKGVDSTLKIQPAKLEDSAVYLCASSLAPGTVQETKYFGPGTRLLVL.

This clonotype was counted at least ten times. The V call is TRBV30, the J call TRBJ1-2; D is possibly TRBD1 (5 bases). Per the germline V gene, CDR1 is GTSNPN and CDR2 is SVGIG (reference sequence). This CDR3 spans 12 amino acids. With 4 bases removed from V and 2 bases from J, the gap between germline ends came to 8 bases. The CDR3 DNA sequence: TGTGCCTGGACCCGGGACAACTATGGCTACACCTTC. It encodes CAWTRDNYGYTF.

Many counts were recorded for this clonotype. A clone one base away is much larger, so this may be a read error. The chain uses TRBV24-1 and TRBJ2-7; the D call may be TRBD1 or TRBD2 (5 bases each). CDR1 and CDR2 from the germline V gene are KGHDR and SFDVKD. Trimming stripped 9 bases from V and 1 base from J, with 9 bases between. The CDR3 has 12 residues. CDR3 DNA: TGTGCCACCGGTGGGGGATCCTACGAGCAGTACTTC. As protein: CATGGGSYEQYF.

This clonotype occurred a few times. A much larger clone lies one base from this, so it may be a read error. The chain employs TRBV19 and TRBJ2-5; D is unclear. CDR1 is LNHDA, CDR2 SQIVND, per germline (reference sequence). The CDR3 covers 15 residues. CDR3: CASSPRTLSRETQHF. CDR3 coding DNA: TGTGCCAGTAGTCCCCGGACCCTTTCCCGTGAGACCCAGCACTTC.

The rearrangement links TRBV30 to TRBJ2-5; no clear D. Trimming removed 0 bases at V and 4 bases at J, with 9 bases between. CDR3 length: 13 amino acids. CDR1 is GTSNPN, CDR2 SVGIG, per germline (reference sequence). The CDR3 sequence is CAWSVLNLETQYF. CDR3 bases: TGTGCCTGGAGTGTACTAAACTTAGAGACCCAGTACTTC.

The chain carries TRBV29-1 and TRBJ2-7, with a tentative D call TRBD2 (5 bases). This CDR3 comprises 13 residues. Germline V gives CDR1 SQVTM, CDR2 ANQGSEA. Trimming took off 2 bases at V and 0 bases at J, with 8 bases between the two ends. The CDR3 DNA is TGCAGCGTTGAAAAGGACTCCTCCTACGAGCAGTACTTC. Translated, it gives CSVEKDSSYEQYF.

This clonotype has at least ten counts. The chain combines TRBV29-1 with TRBJ1-1; D unclear. Germline-derived CDR1 and CDR2 are SQVTM and ANQGSEA. CDR3 length equals 13 residues. Trimming removed 1 base at V and 4 bases at J, with 10 bases between. The CDR3, as DNA: TGCAGCGTTGAAGTACGGCCCGGCACTGAAGCTTTCTTT. It encodes CSVEVRPGTEAFF. The full variable domain, its missing parts supplied by reference TRBV29-1 and TRBJ1-1, is SAVISQKPSRDICQRGTSLTIQCQVDSQVTMMFWYRQQPGQSLTLIATANQGSEATYESGFVIDKFPISRPNLTFSTLTVSNMSPEDSSIYLCSVEVRPGTEAFFGQGTRLTVV.

This clonotype was recorded many times. The CDR3 DNA reads as TGTGCCACCAGGAGGACAGGTGGGAACACTGAAGCTTTCTTT. It encodes CATRRTGGNTEAFF. This chain links TRBV24-1 with TRBJ1-1; 7 nucleotides align to TRBD1. Trimming took 7 bases from V and 1 from J; bases not matched to a gene: 5. The CDR3 runs to 14 residues. Germline V lookup: CDR1 KGHDR, CDR2 SFDVKD.